One TCR beta chain is described in this entry. The target antigen is unknown. Distinct nucleotide sequences in the sample also encode this CDR3. The CDR3 has 14 residues. The V segment lost 3 bases and the J segment 2 bases; nucleotides outside the gene matches: 3. Looked up from germline, CDR1 is KGHSH and CDR2 is LQKENI. TCRdb's copy holds only in-frame clones and misses some; the assay was immunoSEQ multiplex PCR. The sample yields approximately 530,000 clones, almost 97% seen once. This specimen belongs to a study of shared clonotypes between healthy human individuals. Points from the study as a whole: Larger estimated richness was generally seen in naive subsets than in memory subsets. Naive CD4 clonotype sharing across several donors was about 5.3%.

The gene calls are TRBV18 and TRBJ1-2; the match to TRBD1 covers 7 bases. Sequenced sample: naive CD4+ T cells sorted from blood. Subset defined: CD45RA+ positively selected. The receptor comes from a woman aged 25 to 39 in good health. In nucleotides, the CDR3 is TGTGCCAGCTCACCGAGGGACAGCAACTATGGCTACACCTTC. It yields the protein CASSPRDSNYGYTF.